Listed below are T cell receptor beta chains from one sample, sequenced in a study of blood T cell repertoires in COVID-19. Using immunoSEQ multiplex PCR, the repertoire was profiled, and TCRdb retains in-frame clones only, with some absent. Counted here are about 170,000 clones, 92% occurring once; the ten biggest clones make up 4.8%. Sequencing used peripheral blood. The source of these receptors is a man aged 30-40 years with COVID-19, enrolled during active disease. CDR3s include the opening cysteine and the closing phenylalanine or tryptophan. Fields, in order: V gene, J gene, D gene, clone size, CDR3 DNA, CDR3 protein. D genes are given only for firm matches. Rows may omit the clone size; those that give it use once, few, many or a size class.

TRBV18	TRBJ2-5	.	.	TGTGCCAGCTCACTTTACAGTGAAGAGACCCAGTACTTC	CASSLYSEETQYF
TRBV5-1	TRBJ1-1	.	once	TGCGCCAGCAGCTTTGGAGGTAACACTGAAGCTTTCTTT	CASSFGGNTEAFF
TRBV6-6	TRBJ1-3	TRBD1	few	TGTGCCAGCAGTTCCAGGGGGCTTGTGAACACCATATATTTT	CASSSRGLVNTIYF
TRBV10-3	TRBJ1-5	TRBD1	.	TGTGCCATCAGTGTCGGGACAGGGGGCAACGCTCAGCCCCAGCATTTT	CAISVGTGGNAQPQHF
TRBV7-2	TRBJ2-1	TRBD2	.	TGTGCCAGCAGCTACGCCGGGGGGGCGTACAATGAGCAGTTCTTC	CASSYAGGAYNEQFF
TRBV6-5	TRBJ1-2	TRBD1	.	TGTGCCAGCAGTTACCGGGACAGGGGATATGGCTACACCTTC	CASSYRDRGYGYTF
TRBV6-6	TRBJ1-5	.	.	TGTGCCAGCAGTTACTCTTATAGCAATCAGCCCCAGCATTTT	CASSYSYSNQPQHF
TRBV5-1	TRBJ1-1	.	.	TGCGCCAGCAGCTTACAGAGGAACACTGAAGCTTTCTTT	CASSLQRNTEAFF
TRBV7-3	TRBJ2-1	TRBD2	.	TGTGCCAGCAGCTTAGGGACTAGCGGCAATGAGCAGTTCTTC	CASSLGTSGNEQFF
TRBV23-1	TRBJ1-6	.	.	TGCGCCAGCAGTCACCAGGGGTGGAGCTCCTATAATTCACCCCTCCACTTT	CASSHQGWSSYNSPLHF
TRBV6-6	TRBJ1-1	TRBD1	.	TGTGCCAGCAGAAGACAGGGACGGGCCACTGAAGCTTTCTTT	CASRRQGRATEAFF
TRBV7-2	TRBJ2-1	.	.	TGTGCCAGCGGAATTGGGGGGGCCCAGATGAATGAGCAGTTCTTC	CASGIGGAQMNEQFF
TRBV18	TRBJ2-7	TRBD2	.	TGTGCCAGCTCAGGAACTAGCGGCCCGACCTACGAGCAGTACTTC	CASSGTSGPTYEQYF
TRBV11-2	TRBJ2-7	TRBD2	.	TGTGCCAGCAGCCTCGGGACTAGCCTTACCTACGAGCAGTACTTC	CASSLGTSLTYEQYF
TRBV18	TRBJ1-1	TRBD1	once	TGTGCCAGCTCACCCCGGACAGGATCGAACACTGAAGCTTTCTTT	CASSPRTGSNTEAFF
TRBV3-1/TRBV3-2	TRBJ2-1	.	.	TGTGCCAGCAGCCTTACCTACAATGAGCAGTTCTTC	CASSLTYNEQFF
TRBV18	TRBJ1-1	TRBD1	.	TGTGCCAGCTCACCAGCCGTAAGGGGGCGATCTCTGGGGACTGAAGCTTTCTTT	CASSPAVRGRSLGTEAFF
TRBV7-2	TRBJ2-7	TRBD2	few	TGTGCCAGCAGCCGGACTAGCGGAGGGTACGAGCAGTACTTC	CASSRTSGGYEQYF
TRBV24-1	TRBJ2-1	.	.	TGTGCCACCAGTGGAAGCGGGTACTCCTACAATGAGCAGTTCTTC	CATSGSGYSYNEQFF
TRBV28	TRBJ1-3	TRBD1	.	TGTGCCAGCAGTTTTACAGGGGGCGCCGGAAACACCATATATTTT	CASSFTGGAGNTIYF
TRBV28	TRBJ1-5	.	.	TGTGCCAGCAGCCCTTCATGGGCGGGAGAACAGCCCCAGCATTTT	CASSPSWAGEQPQHF
TRBV11-3	TRBJ1-1	TRBD1	.	TGTGCCAGCAGCCCGGGACAGGGGATGAACACTGAAGCTTTCTTT	CASSPGQGMNTEAFF
TRBV15	TRBJ2-2	.	once	TGTGCCACCAGCCCAGGGGAGTACACCGGGGAGCTGTTTTTT	CATSPGEYTGELFF
TRBV7-3	TRBJ1-2	.	.	TGTGCCAGCAGTCCCTCCCAGGGTTATGGCTACACCTTC	CASSPSQGYGYTF
TRBV6-6	TRBJ2-5	.	once	TGTGCCAGCAGTTATATGGGAGGAGGAGAGACCCAGTACTTC	CASSYMGGGETQYF
TRBV5-6	TRBJ1-4	.	.	TGTGCCAGCAGCCCAGCGCTAGGGGTCGGTGAAAAACTGTTTTTT	CASSPALGVGEKLFF
TRBV7-9	TRBJ2-3	TRBD2	.	TGTGCCAGCAGCATGGGACTAGCGGGGGGGCCGAGCACAGATACGCAGTATTTT	CASSMGLAGGPSTDTQYF
TRBV5-6	TRBJ1-2	.	.	TGTGCCAGCAGCCCATGGCCAGGGGACTATGGCTACACCTTC	CASSPWPGDYGYTF
TRBV6-4	TRBJ2-2	TRBD1	.	TGTGCCAGCAGTGACCACCGGGACAGGGCGAACACCGGGGAGCTGTTTTTT	CASSDHRDRANTGELFF
TRBV28	TRBJ1-6	.	.	TGTGCCAGCAACCCGACACAGATTAATTCACCCCTCCACTTT	CASNPTQINSPLHF
TRBV19	TRBJ1-2	TRBD1	.	TGTGCCAGTAGTATATATCACAGGGGGTATGGCTACACCTTC	CASSIYHRGYGYTF
TRBV27	TRBJ1-2	.	.	TGTGCCAGCAGTCAGGGAAGAGGTGTTTGGGGCTACACCTTC	CASSQGRGVWGYTF
TRBV4-1	TRBJ1-5	.	.	TGCGCCAGCAGCCAAGGTTTAGGGGCTGGGCAGCCCCAGCATTTT	CASSQGLGAGQPQHF
TRBV19	TRBJ1-4	TRBD1	.	TGTGCCAGTAGTATCGGAGACAGGGAACATGAAAAACTGTTTTTT	CASSIGDREHEKLFF
TRBV27	TRBJ2-7	.	.	TGTGCCAGCAGCCCCTGGCACCCTTCCTACGAGCAGTACTTC	CASSPWHPSYEQYF
TRBV6-2/TRBV6-3	TRBJ2-2	TRBD2	.	TGTGCCAGCAGTTACAGTGCTAGCGGGATGACCGGGGAGCTGTTTTTT	CASSYSASGMTGELFF
TRBV24-1	TRBJ1-1	.	.	TGTGCCACCAGTGATAATGCGGGCGCTGAAGCTTTCTTT	CATSDNAGAEAFF
TRBV25-1	TRBJ1-4	.	.	TGTGCCAGCAGATCTGTTGGGGAGGCGGTTGTTAATGAAAAACTGTTTTTT	CASRSVGEAVVNEKLFF
TRBV3-1/TRBV3-2	TRBJ2-1	TRBD2	few	TGTGCCAGCAGCCAAAGATTAGCGGGAGTCCTGTTCTTC	CASSQRLAGVLFF
TRBV6-5	TRBJ2-2	TRBD1	.	TGTGCCAGCAGTTCACAGGGGACCGGGGAGCTGTTTTTT	CASSSQGTGELFF
TRBV7-9	TRBJ2-7	.	few	TGTGCCAGCAGCTTGAGTGGCGAGCAGTACTTC	CASSLSGEQYF
TRBV7-8	TRBJ2-2	.	.	TGTGCCAGCAGCTTAGCCGGGACACTCAACACCGGGGAGCTGTTTTTT	CASSLAGTLNTGELFF
TRBV6-4	TRBJ2-1	TRBD2	once	TGTGCCAGCAGTGACGAAGCGGGGGGGCAATACAATGAGCAGTTCTTC	CASSDEAGGQYNEQFF
TRBV25-1	TRBJ2-3	TRBD2	.	TGTGCCAGCAGTGAATATACGGGAGGGTACACAGATACGCAGTATTTT	CASSEYTGGYTDTQYF
TRBV5-6	TRBJ1-5	.	.	TGTGCCAGCAGCTTGAAATCAGGGGCGGGCAATCAGCCCCAGCATTTT	CASSLKSGAGNQPQHF
TRBV6-2/TRBV6-3	TRBJ2-5	.	.	TGTGCCAGCAGTTCCACAGGGTCGGTGGAGACCCAGTACTTC	CASSSTGSVETQYF
TRBV12-5	TRBJ2-5	.	once	TGTGCTAGTGGTATCCGGGACTCGCAAGAGACCCAGTACTTC	CASGIRDSQETQYF
TRBV6-5	TRBJ1-2	.	.	TGTGCCAGCAGTTACGGGCAGGACTATGGCTACACCTTC	CASSYGQDYGYTF
TRBV11-2	TRBJ2-5	TRBD2	.	TGTGCCAGCAGCTTAGAGGTGCTAGCGGGGATAAAATGGGGAGAGACCCAGTACTTC	CASSLEVLAGIKWGETQYF
TRBV3-1/TRBV3-2	TRBJ1-3	.	.	TGTGCCAGCAGCCGGGACTTCAACTCTGGAAACACCATATATTTT	CASSRDFNSGNTIYF
TRBV5-1	TRBJ1-4	.	.	TGCGCCAGCAGATTGACGGTAGCAACTAATGAAAAACTGTTTTTT	CASRLTVATNEKLFF
TRBV24-1	TRBJ2-1	.	.	TGTGCCACCAGTGATTACAGGGTCTACCCCTACAATGAGCAGTTCTTC	CATSDYRVYPYNEQFF